This T cell receptor (beta chain) was captured by sequencing in a study of cytomegalovirus exposure and HLA in healthy donors (dated by TCRdb to the late 2010s). About the investigation overall: According to an earlier analysis of a few hundred of the donors, about 179 million T cells yielded approximately 120 million unique TCR beta sequences and approximately 280 Gb of sequence data. The number of typed donors differed by locus: about 620-640 for A, B, C, DRB1 and DQB1; some 540 for DQA1; over 600 for DPA1; and roughly 490 for DPB1. The T cell repertoires of about 700 subjects were profiled by immunosequencing and related to cytomegalovirus serostatus. In an earlier analysis of roughly 580 of the donors, high-throughput TCR beta sequencing was used to judge whether each TCR beta V gene segment behaved as functional or pseudogenic. An early release covering about 600 HLA-typed donors comprised roughly 300 gigabases of sequencing data and tens of millions of unique TCR sequences. To predict cytomegalovirus infection status, the study brought together high-throughput TCR immunosequencing, statistical association of individual TCRs with disease status, and machine learning. The aim of the study was to test whether cataloging public T cell receptors could identify signatures of past pathogen exposure. HLA typing covered class I and class II loci at four-digit resolution. All discovery cohort repertoires had been generated using a single sequencing platform. On average, around 240,000 unique TCR beta nucleotide sequences were sequenced per donor among fewer than 500 genotyped donors of the cohort, with roughly 18% of those sequences being non-productive. Roughly five DR-DQ haplotypes were handled as single units for association and clustering, since linkage in the cohort was strong. The later analysis used no new phenotypic data to find candidate immune exposures, relying instead on TCR beta sequences and their occurrence across donors. A later analysis re-analyzed previously published TCR beta repertoires from 650 to 800 donors and added high-resolution HLA genotyping to study TCR occurrence patterns. Alongside the repertoire data, information on donor age, sex, ethnicity and CMV serostatus was compiled. A separate validation cohort of about 110 different subjects was used in addition to the roughly 620-subject first cohort. Of the 350 to 400 genotyped donors, roughly 85% fell in the genetic ancestry cluster associated with self-reported Caucasian donors. A later genetic analysis used genome-wide SNP genotypes for about three fifths of the 666 donors, treating that subset as a discovery cohort. The research as a whole found: In a later analysis, most CMV-associated TCR beta chains were found to appear HLA-restricted, with HLA associations seemingly driven largely by CMV exposure. A few of the identified cytomegalovirus-associated TCR beta chains were confirmed in vitro to be specific for cytomegalovirus antigens. The sequencing pipeline was judged likely to have produced a cluster of highly shared sequence variants as a technical artifact. A later analysis reported that several top co-occurrence clusters appeared linked to parvovirus B19, influenza, CMV and Epstein-Barr virus. Some IMGT-functional V segments, including TRBV6-2 and TRBV6-3, could not be distinguished by the 87-base-pair reads and were therefore excluded. Roughly uniform sequencing depth across donors was assumed in presence/absence analyses, although this assumption may not hold. An association between a missense DCLRE1C variant and V-gene and J-gene trimming of TCR beta chains was found in a later genetic analysis and replicated in an independent cohort. The classifier was reported to diagnose cytomegalovirus status with high specificity and sensitivity in both the original cohort and the validation cohort. While some public TCRs were present in many individuals, most TCR sequences turned up only very rarely across donors. Specific HLA alleles were associated with 15,000 to 20,000 TCR beta sequences at a false discovery rate of 0.05 in a later analysis. A further reported finding was that TCR beta sequences accurately predicted the HLA-A and HLA-B alleles for most subjects in the first cohort. Because counts were too low, around 17 rarely observed V segments, including chromosome 9 orphons, were left out of the earlier analysis of 587 of the donors. In this cohort, only TCR beta chains were sequenced, and detectable features were limited by the absence of alpha or paired-chain data. It was suggested by the authors that the approach could potentially be generalized to other disease states and immunological phenotypes. In a later analysis, HLA-associated TCR beta chains showed more clonal expansion and lower generation probabilities than non-associated chains that were equally common. Because HLA typing was missing for some donors at each locus, association tests included only the typed subset. Linkage disequilibrium might explain the correlated functional status among segregating V segments, but an unknown experimental factor could not be ruled out. In an earlier analysis of fewer than 700 of the donors, most TCR beta V segments appeared in productive rearrangements about 90% or about 30% of the time, broadly matching IMGT annotations. Immune exposure information for the cohort was limited to CMV serostatus. In a later analysis, TCR association rates were found to vary across HLA loci, with the most associated TCRs seen for DRB1 alleles and the fewest for HLA-C alleles. A total of roughly 160 TCR beta chains were listed by the study as associated with cytomegalovirus. Strong co-occurrence of HLA alleles, especially DR and DQ, made assigning TCR associations to individual alleles difficult. A later genetic analysis reported fewer N-insertions in productive TCRs among donors in an Asian-associated ancestry cluster than the approximately 700-donor mean.

As for this clone: Its target antigen remains unknown. Base qualities are not provided; no much larger clone lies one nucleotide away.

The cohort comprised fewer than 750 healthy bone marrow donors. At the time of sampling, all cohort members were nominally healthy, though unrecorded immune exposures were likely present. The donor tested CMV seronegative and was one of the 352 seronegative cohort members. A peripheral blood sample was collected from each donor, and TCR beta sequencing was performed on peripheral blood mononuclear cells. The Qiagen DNeasy Blood Extraction Kit was used to extract genomic DNA from the blood cell samples. Reading the germline V gene gives CDR1 SNHLY and CDR2 FYNNEI. The CDR3, from cysteine to phenylalanine, totals 19 residues. Only the CDR3 region is kept as DNA, spanning 57 bases read in frame from base 1. The germline V and J ends show losses of 1 base and 1 base respectively, and no gene match explains 12 bases of the junction. Library creation used the immunoSEQ multiplex PCR assay. The multiplex PCR relied on a mix of 60 forward primers for TCR Vbeta segments and 13 reverse primers for TCR Jbeta segments. The CDR3 region of rearranged TCR beta genes was amplified from genomic DNA by a multiplex PCR assay. Amplified TCR beta libraries were sequenced as 87-base-pair reads on the Illumina HiSeq System. Under the source paper's analysis protocol: Across the 670 or so repertoires, a later analysis counted about 81 million unique TCR beta chains, approximately 10 million of which were shared by at least two donors. A nearest-neighbor algorithm error-corrected the raw reads and collapsed the reads into unique sequences, merging closely related sequences to remove PCR and sequencing errors. To assign V, D and J gene segments, CDR3 sequences were aligned to IMGT reference sequences. For a sequence to be retained, a match of at least six nucleotides was required to both a V gene segment and a J gene segment. A rearrangement was called productive if the CDR3 had no stop codons and remained in frame with V and J, and every other rearrangement was called non-productive. Following IMGT convention, CDR3 was defined as the stretch from the second conserved V-encoded cysteine up to the conserved J-encoded phenylalanine. In an earlier analysis of some 550 of the donors, sequences lacking an unambiguous match to a single V gene segment were excluded. An earlier analysis of several hundred of the donors classified V segments as functional when productive rearrangements were above 56.7% and as segregating when the standard deviation between donors was above 5%. A statistical classification framework was developed to diagnose cytomegalovirus status using the catalog of TCR beta chain sequences. In a later analysis, TCR nucleotide sequences were compared against IMGT/GENE-DB human TR gene sequences so that V and J genes could be assigned. A later analysis assigned CDR3 sequences and most-parsimonious VDJ recombination scenarios with the TCRdist pipeline. In a later analysis, every TCR beta chain was defined by the combination of its CDR3 amino acid sequence and its V-gene family, and reads without a unique V-gene family were dropped. To address suspected cross-contamination and a sequencing artifact, a later analysis removed several hundred highly shared, low-generation-probability nucleotide sequences. A later analysis calculated a clonal expansion index for each public chain from normalized within-repertoire ranks of inferred template counts. In a later analysis, generation probabilities were computed with a VDJ recombination model fitted to out-of-frame rearrangements, and the resulting probabilities were checked against IGoR. In a later analysis, hypergeometric tests were used to score TCR-TCR, TCR-HLA and TCR-CMV co-occurrence, with a repertoire-size bias correction applied to TCR pairs. In a later analysis, false discovery rates were estimated by permuting HLA or CMV assignments 20 times. In a later analysis, co-occurring TCRs were grouped using DBSCAN, with TCRdist sequence similarity added in when clustering inside HLA-allele-positive subsets. Repertoires with fewer than 30,000 or more than 120,000 public chains were left out of co-occurrence clustering, as were about five repertoires with anomalous nucleotide sharing. TCRdb retrieved this table from immuneACCESS and kept in-frame rearrangements only. Not all clones are present; in checked studies, unresolved V genes account for under half, and no reason is known for the remainder. The V and J calls and clone size were taken over from that table, and D and trimming were inferred from the DNA. The sample table shows roughly 150,000 clones, and 76% are seen once. The ten largest clones take up around 3.2% of the sample.

This sequence originates from a man aged 35-49 years in good health and CMV-seronegative. Source material: PBMCs. The rearranged chain carries TRBV2 and TRBJ2-4; 8 middle bases align to TRBD2. CDR3 sequence: CASSEGLGGASGAKNIQYF. The DNA reads TGTGCCAGCAGTGAAGGTCTCGGGGGGGCCTCGGGCGCCAAAAACATTCAGTACTTC. Full variable domain (CDR3 extended with the reference TRBV2 and TRBJ2-4 proteins): EPEVTQTPSHQVTQMGQEVILRCVPISNHLYFYWYRQILGQKVEFLVSFYNNEISEKSEIFDDQFSVERPDGSNFTLKIRSTKLEDSAMYFCASSEGLGGASGAKNIQYFGAGTRLSVL.